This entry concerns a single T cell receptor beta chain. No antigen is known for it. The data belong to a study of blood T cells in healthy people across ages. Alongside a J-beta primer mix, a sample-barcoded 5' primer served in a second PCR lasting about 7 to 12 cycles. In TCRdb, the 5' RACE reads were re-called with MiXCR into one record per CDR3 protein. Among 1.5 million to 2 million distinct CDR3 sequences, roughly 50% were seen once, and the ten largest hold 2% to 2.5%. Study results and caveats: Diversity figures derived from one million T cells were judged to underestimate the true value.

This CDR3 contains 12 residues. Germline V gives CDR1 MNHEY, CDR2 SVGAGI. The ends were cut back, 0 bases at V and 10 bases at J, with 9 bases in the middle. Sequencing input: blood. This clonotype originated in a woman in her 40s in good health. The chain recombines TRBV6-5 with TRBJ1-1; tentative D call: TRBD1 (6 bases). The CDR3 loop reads CASSYSGGLAFF. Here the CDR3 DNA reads TGTGCCAGCAGTTACTCGGGGGGGCTAGCTTTCTTT.